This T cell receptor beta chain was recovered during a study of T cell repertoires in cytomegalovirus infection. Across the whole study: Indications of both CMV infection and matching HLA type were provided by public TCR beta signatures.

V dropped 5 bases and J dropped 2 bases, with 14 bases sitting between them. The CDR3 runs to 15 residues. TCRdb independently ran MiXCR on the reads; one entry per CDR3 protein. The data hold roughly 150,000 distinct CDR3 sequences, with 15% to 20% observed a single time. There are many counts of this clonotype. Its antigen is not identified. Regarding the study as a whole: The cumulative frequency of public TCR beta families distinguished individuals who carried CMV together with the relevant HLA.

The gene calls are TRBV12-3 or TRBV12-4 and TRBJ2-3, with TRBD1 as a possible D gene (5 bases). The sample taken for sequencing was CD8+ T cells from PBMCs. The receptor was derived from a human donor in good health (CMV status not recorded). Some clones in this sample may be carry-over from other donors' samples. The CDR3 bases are TGTGCCAGCAGTCAAAGTGGGGCTTCCACAGATACGCAGTATTTT. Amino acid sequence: CASSQSGASTDTQYF.